This TCR beta chain comes out of a study of technical replicates of blood from a few donors. V gave up 5 bases and J gave up 4 bases, with 11 bases separating them. The length of the CDR3 is 14 residues. Germline CDR1 reads SNHLY; CDR2 reads FYNNEI. Sequencing was performed with immunoSEQ multiplex PCR; in TCRdb, only in-frame clones are kept and a portion is missing. The sample has about 97,000 clones; about 95% are singletons. V gene TRBV2 combines with J gene TRBJ2-2, with D possibly matching TRBD1 (6 bases). Source material: T cells isolated from PBMCs. This TCR was recovered from a human donor in good health. The CDR3: CASSYRDGTGELFF. CDR3 DNA sequence: TGTGCCAGCAGTTACAGGGATGGCACCGGGGAGCTGTTTTTT.